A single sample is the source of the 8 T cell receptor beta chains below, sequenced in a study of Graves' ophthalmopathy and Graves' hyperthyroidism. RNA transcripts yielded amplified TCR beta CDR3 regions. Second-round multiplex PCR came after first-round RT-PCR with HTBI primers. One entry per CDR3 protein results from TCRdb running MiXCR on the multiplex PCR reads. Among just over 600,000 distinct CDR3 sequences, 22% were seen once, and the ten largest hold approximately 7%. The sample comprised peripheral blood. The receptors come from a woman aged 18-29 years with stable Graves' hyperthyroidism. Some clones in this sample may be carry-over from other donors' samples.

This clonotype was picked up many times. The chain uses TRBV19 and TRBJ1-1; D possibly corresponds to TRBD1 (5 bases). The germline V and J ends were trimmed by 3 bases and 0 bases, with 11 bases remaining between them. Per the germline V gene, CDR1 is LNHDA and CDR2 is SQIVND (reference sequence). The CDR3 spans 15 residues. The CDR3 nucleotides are TGTGCCAGTAGTATGGGGGGAGCGATGAACACTGAAGCTTTCTTT. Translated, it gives CASSMGGAMNTEAFF.

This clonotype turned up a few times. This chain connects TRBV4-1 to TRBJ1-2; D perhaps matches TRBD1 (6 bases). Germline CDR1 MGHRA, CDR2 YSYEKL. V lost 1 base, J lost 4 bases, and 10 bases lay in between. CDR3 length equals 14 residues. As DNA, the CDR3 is TGCGCCAGCAGCCAAGGACAGGTATCCTATGGCTACACCTTC. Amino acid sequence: CASSQGQVSYGYTF.

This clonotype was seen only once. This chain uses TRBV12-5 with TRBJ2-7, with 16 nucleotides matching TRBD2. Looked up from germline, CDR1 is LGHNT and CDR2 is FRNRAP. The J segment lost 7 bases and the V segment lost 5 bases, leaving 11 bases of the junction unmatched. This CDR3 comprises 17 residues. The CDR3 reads CASGPHGTSGGAGEQYF. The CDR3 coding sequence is TGTGCTAGTGGTCCACACGGGACTAGCGGGGGGGCTGGGGAGCAGTACTTC.

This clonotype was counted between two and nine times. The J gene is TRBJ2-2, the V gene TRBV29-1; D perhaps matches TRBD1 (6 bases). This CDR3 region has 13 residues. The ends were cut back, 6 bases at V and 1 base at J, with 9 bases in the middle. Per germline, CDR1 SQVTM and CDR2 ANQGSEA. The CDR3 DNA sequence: TGCAGCGTGGGACAAATGAACACCGGGGAGCTGTTTTTT. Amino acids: CSVGQMNTGELFF.

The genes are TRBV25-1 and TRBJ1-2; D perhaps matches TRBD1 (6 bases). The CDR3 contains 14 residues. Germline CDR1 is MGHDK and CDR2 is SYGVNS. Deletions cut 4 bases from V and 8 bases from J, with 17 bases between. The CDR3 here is CASSVRGTIEGYTF. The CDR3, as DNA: TGTGCCAGCAGTGTGCGGGGGACAATTGAAGGCTACACCTTC.

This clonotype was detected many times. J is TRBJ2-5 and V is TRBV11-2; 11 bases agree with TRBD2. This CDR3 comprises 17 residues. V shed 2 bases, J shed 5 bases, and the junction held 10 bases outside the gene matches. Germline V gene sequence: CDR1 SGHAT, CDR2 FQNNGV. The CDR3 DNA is TGTGCCAGCAGCTTAATTACTAGCGGGAGCGTCAGGGAGACCCAGTACTTC. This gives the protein CASSLITSGSVRETQYF.

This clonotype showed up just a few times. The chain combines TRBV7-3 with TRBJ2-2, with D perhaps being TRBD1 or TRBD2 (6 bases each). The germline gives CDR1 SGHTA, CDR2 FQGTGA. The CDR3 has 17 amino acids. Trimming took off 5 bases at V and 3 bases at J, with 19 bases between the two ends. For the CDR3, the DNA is TGTGCCAGCAGCCTCTCACGGGGGCCGGCGGACACCGGGGAGCTGTTTTTT. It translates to CASSLSRGPADTGELFF.

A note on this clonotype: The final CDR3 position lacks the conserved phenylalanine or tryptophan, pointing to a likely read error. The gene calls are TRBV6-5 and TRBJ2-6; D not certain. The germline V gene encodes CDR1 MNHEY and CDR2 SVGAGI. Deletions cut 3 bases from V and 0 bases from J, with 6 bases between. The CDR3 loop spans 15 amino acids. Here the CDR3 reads CASSYRVSGANVLTV. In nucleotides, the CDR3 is TGTGCCAGCAGTTATCGAGTCTCTGGGGCCAACGTCCTGACTGTC.